This passage covers 28 T cell receptor beta chains from one sample sequenced in a study of cytomegalovirus exposure and HLA in healthy donors. The PCR used 60 Vbeta and 13 Jbeta primers. The assay was immunoSEQ multiplex PCR, and TCRdb's table has in-frame clones only and misses some. In the table there are 95,000 to 150,000 clones, approximately 67% of which are singletons. Material: PBMCs. These receptors originate from a young man in good health and CMV-seronegative.

The genes are TRBV27 and TRBJ2-3; D unclear. Germline V gives CDR1 MNHEY, CDR2 SMNVEV (reference sequence). V was shortened by 6 bases and J by 0 bases, with 13 bases between the two germline ends. This CDR3 is 15 amino acids long. CDR3 in amino acids: CASRPVSLSTDTQYF. The CDR3 nucleotides are TGTGCCAGCAGGCCCGTTAGCCTAAGCACAGATACGCAGTATTTT.

The chain uses TRBV28 and TRBJ2-7; 10 positions agree with TRBD1. This CDR3 is built from 15 residues. CDR1 is MDHEN, CDR2 SYDVKM, per germline. The ends lost 5 bases at V and 2 bases at J; junction bases unmatched: 6. CDR3 sequence: CASSPGQGYPYEQYF. The CDR3 bases are TGTGCCAGCAGTCCGGGACAGGGGTACCCCTACGAGCAGTACTTC.

V gene TRBV6-5 combines with J gene TRBJ1-1, with 7 bases matching TRBD1. Germline V CDR1 and CDR2: MNHEY, SVGAGI. With V trimmed by 5 bases and J by 0 bases, 6 bases remained unmatched. CDR3 length equals 15 residues. This CDR3 is CASSRGQPLNTEAFF. The CDR3 DNA follows: TGTGCCAGCAGTCGGGGACAGCCCTTGAACACTGAAGCTTTCTTT.

The rearrangement links TRBV18 to TRBJ2-7; 8 nucleotides agree with TRBD1. This CDR3 comprises 15 residues. Trimming cost V 5 bases and J 4 bases; bases outside gene matches: 10. CDR1 is KGHSH, CDR2 LQKENI, per germline. The CDR3 nucleotides read TGTGCCAGCTCAGCCACCGGGACAGGCCCTTACGAGCAGTACTTC. Residues: CASSATGTGPYEQYF.

The CDR3 sequence is CSVEGQLDREEVDEQFF. The CDR3 bases are TGCAGCGTTGAAGGGCAGCTGGACAGGGAAGAAGTCGATGAGCAGTTCTTC. The chain couples TRBV29-1 to TRBJ2-1; 8 bases agree with TRBD1. The CDR3 spans 17 residues. The J segment lost 8 bases and the V segment lost 1 base, leaving 16 bases of the junction unmatched. The germline CDR1 and CDR2 sequences are SQVTM and ANQGSEA.

This clone was observed a few times. The rearrangement links TRBV12-5 to TRBJ2-2, with D tentatively TRBD1 (5 bases). V gave up 0 bases and J gave up 7 bases, with 12 bases separating them. In germline, CDR1 is LGHNT, CDR2 FRNRAP. The CDR3 has 15 amino acids. Written as DNA, the CDR3 is TGTGCTAGTGGTTTGGTGAGGCAGGGCGGCGGGGAGCTGTTTTTT. Its translation: CASGLVRQGGGELFF.

This clone turned up a few times. The chain joins TRBV5-6 to TRBJ2-1; possible D gene TRBD1, 6 bases. Germline loops: CDR1 SGHDT, CDR2 YYEEEE. Trimming took off 7 bases at V and 6 bases at J, with 11 bases between the two ends. This CDR3 is built from 12 residues. CDR3 bases: TGTGCCAGCCTCCGGGACACCAATGAGCAGTTCTTC. Protein: CASLRDTNEQFF. Supplemented by reference TRBV5-6 and TRBJ2-1, the full variable domain reads DAGVTQSPTHLIKTRGQQVTLRCSPKSGHDTVSWYQQALGQGPQFIFQYYEEEERQRGNFPDRFSGHQFPNYSSELNVNALLLGDSALYLCASLRDTNEQFFGPGTRLTVL.

The chain is built from TRBV11-2 and TRBJ2-7, with D maybe TRBD2 (5 bases). Trimming stripped 0 bases from V and 6 bases from J, with 12 bases between. In germline, CDR1 is SGHAT, CDR2 FQNNGV. The CDR3 is 14 amino acids. As DNA, the CDR3 is TGTGCCAGCAGCTTAGATCCTAGCCGCTCCGAGCAGTACTTC. Its protein is CASSLDPSRSEQYF.

This rearrangement joins TRBV4-1 to TRBJ2-2; TRBD2 is a possible D gene (5 bases). This CDR3 contains 16 residues. V lost 0 bases to trimming and J lost 9 bases, with 17 bases between them. CDR1 and CDR2 (germline): MGHRA, YSYEKL. The CDR3 region is CASSQEVIGSNRELFF. CDR3 nucleotide sequence: TGCGCCAGCAGCCAAGAAGTCATTGGGAGCAACCGGGAGCTGTTTTTT.

The chain recombines TRBV20-1 with TRBJ2-1; tentatively, D is TRBD2 (5 bases). The CDR3 runs 10 residues. The V gene's germline CDR1 is DFQATT and CDR2 SNEGSKA (reference sequence). V lost 7 bases and J lost 9, with 10 bases in between. CDR3 residues: CSGGAGEQFF. The CDR3 DNA reads as TGCAGTGGAGGCGCGGGTGAGCAGTTCTTC.

This rearrangement joins TRBV10-2 to TRBJ2-7, with TRBD1 as a possible D gene (6 bases). Germline CDR1 WSHSY, CDR2 SAAADI. Trimming removed 9 bases at V and 0 bases at J, with 12 bases between. The CDR3 consists of 13 residues. CDR3 amino acids: CASNRDNSYEQYF. DNA of the CDR3: TGCGCCAGTAACCGGGACAACTCCTACGAGCAGTACTTC.

This clone has more than one count but fewer than ten. V is TRBV7-9 and J is TRBJ1-1; D not resolved. CDR1 is SEHNR, CDR2 FQNEAQ, per germline (reference sequence). The V end lost 1 base, the J end lost 5 bases, and 11 bases lay between the germline ends. The CDR3 loop spans 14 amino acids. The CDR3 sequence: CASSLEGGGTEAFF. CDR3 sequence (DNA): TGTGCCAGCAGCTTAGAGGGAGGAGGGACTGAAGCTTTCTTT.

The rearrangement uses TRBV30 and TRBJ2-1; perhaps TRBD2 as D (6 bases). CDR1 is GTSNPN, CDR2 SVGIG, per germline (reference sequence). The CDR3 sequence is 13 residues long. Trimming pared 3 bases from V and 0 bases from J, leaving 6 bases between. CDR3 loop: CAWSGSSYNEQFF. CDR3 DNA: TGTGCCTGGAGCGGGAGCTCCTACAATGAGCAGTTCTTC.

The chain links TRBV28 to TRBJ2-5, with D uncertain. The J call may be mistaken, given a closer DNA end match to TRBJ2-7. The germline V gene encodes CDR1 MDHEN and CDR2 SYDVKM. This CDR3 is 14 amino acids long. The CDR3 region has the DNA TGTGCCAGCAGTTTGCCGGGTTGGCCCTACGAGCAGTACTTC. It encodes CASSLPGWPYEQYF.

A word on this clone: A much more abundant neighbour one base away suggests this may be a read error. The chain uses TRBV27 and TRBJ1-1; possibly TRBD1 for D (5 bases). Germline V gene lookup returns CDR1 MNHEY and CDR2 SMNVEV (reference sequence). This CDR3 region has 13 residues. Trimming pared 4 bases from V and 1 base from J, leaving 7 bases between. The CDR3 here is CASSWGGNTEAFF. For the CDR3, the DNA is TGTGCCAGCAGTTGGGGGGGGAACACTGAAGCTTTCTTT.

The CDR3 region is CASSQQRGTGTLLNTEAFF. Here the CDR3 DNA reads TGTGCCAGCAGCCAACAGAGAGGAACCGGTACTCTCCTTAACACTGAAGCTTTCTTT. The rearrangement joins TRBV4-2 to TRBJ1-1; D not certain. The germline V gene encodes CDR1 LGHNA and CDR2 YNFKEQ. The CDR3 runs to 19 residues. V gave up 2 bases and J gave up 2 bases, with 24 bases separating them.

The chain links TRBV9 to TRBJ2-1; TRBD2 matches at 7 bases. J was trimmed by 0 bases and V by 3 bases; bases with no gene match: 3. Germline CDR1 and CDR2: SGDLS and YYNGEE. The CDR3 totals 15 residues. CDR3 bases: TGTGCCAGCAGCGAGGGACTAAGCTCCTACAATGAGCAGTTCTTC. It is translated as CASSEGLSSYNEQFF.

V usage is TRBV5-6 and J usage is TRBJ2-2; TRBD2 agrees at 7 bases. The junction had 7 bases not matched to a gene; V was cut back by 0 bases and J by 2 bases. This CDR3 has 17 residues. Germline assignment: CDR1 SGHDT and CDR2 YYEEEE. CDR3 nucleotides: TGTGCCAGCAGCTTGGCAGCGCGGGGGAGAAACACCGGGGAGCTGTTTTTT. Encoded protein: CASSLAARGRNTGELFF. The full variable domain, with the rest looked up from reference TRBV5-6 and TRBJ2-2, is DAGVTQSPTHLIKTRGQQVTLRCSPKSGHDTVSWYQQALGQGPQFIFQYYEEEERQRGNFPDRFSGHQFPNYSSELNVNALLLGDSALYLCASSLAARGRNTGELFFGEGSRLTVL.

The V call is TRBV20-1, the J call TRBJ2-7; 7 bases are shared with TRBD1. The length of the CDR3 is 11 residues. V lost 5 bases to trimming and J lost 5 bases; unmatched junction nucleotides: 3. Germline values: CDR1 DFQATT, CDR2 SNEGSKA (reference sequence). As DNA, the CDR3 is TGCAGTGCTGAACAGGGGAACGAGCAGTACTTC. This codes for CSAEQGNEQYF.

This rearrangement joins TRBV6-1 to TRBJ1-3; TRBD1 might be the D (5 bases). This CDR3 is built from 14 residues. V was pared by 7 bases and J by 0 bases, with 10 bases between. Germline V gene sequence: CDR1 MNHNS, CDR2 SASEGT. CDR3 nucleotide sequence: TGTGCCAGCATAGGTGGGGCCTCTGGAAACACCATATATTTT. Translation gives CASIGGASGNTIYF.

The chain links TRBV20-1 to TRBJ1-2; no firm D call. This CDR3 has 11 amino acids. The V end lost 6 bases, the J end lost 3 bases, and 8 bases lay between the germline ends. From germline, CDR1 is DFQATT and CDR2 SNEGSKA (reference sequence). The CDR3 loop is CSANHDYGYTF. CDR3 in DNA: TGCAGTGCCAATCATGACTATGGCTACACCTTC.

The chain joins TRBV9 to TRBJ1-4, with D uncertain. The CDR3 spans 15 residues. Germline loops: CDR1 SGDLS, CDR2 YYNGEE. V was trimmed by 0 bases and J by 6 bases, leaving 12 bases between them. Written as DNA, the CDR3 is TGTGCCAGCAGCGTAGGCGGCAGCAACTATGAAAAACTGTTTTTT. It encodes CASSVGGSNYEKLFF.

The rearrangement uses TRBV9 and TRBJ1-2; D not certain. Germline values: CDR1 SGDLS, CDR2 YYNGEE. The V and J ends lost 0 bases and 1 base respectively, with 7 bases between them. The CDR3 is 14 amino acids. The CDR3 sequence: CASSVGHINYGYTF. For the CDR3, the DNA is TGTGCCAGCAGCGTAGGACACATTAACTATGGCTACACCTTC.

The J gene is TRBJ2-3, the V gene TRBV29-1; 15 bases are shared with TRBD2. The CDR3 loop spans 16 amino acids. From germline, CDR1 is SQVTM and CDR2 ANQGSEA. V lost 4 bases and J lost 6; bases outside the gene matches: 8. The CDR3 sequence is CSVGGLAGGPGDTQYF. CDR3 bases: TGCAGCGTTGGAGGACTAGCGGGAGGGCCCGGGGATACGCAGTATTTT.

In this sample, this clone turned up a few times. This chain connects TRBV6-5 to TRBJ2-2; 9 bases agree with TRBD2. The germline V gene has CDR1 MNHEY and CDR2 SVGAGI. CDR3 length equals 15 residues. In DNA, the CDR3 is TGTGCAGCAGCCCGGCGACTAGCGGCTGTGGGGGAGCTGTTTTTT. Translated: CAAARRLAAVGELFF.

The chain couples TRBV5-1 to TRBJ2-5, with 10 positions matching TRBD1. J gave up 5 bases and V 3 bases, and 10 bases lay outside the gene matches. This CDR3 has 16 amino acids. Germline V CDR1 and CDR2: SGHRS, YFSETQ. The CDR3 loop reads CASSSWGTGATETQYF. In nucleotides, the CDR3 is TGCGCCAGCAGCTCGTGGGGGACAGGGGCTACGGAGACCCAGTACTTC.

The V and J genes are TRBV5-1 and TRBJ2-1; weak D call: TRBD2 (5 bases). The CDR3 is made up of 14 amino acids. Trimming left V 0 bases short and J 5 bases short, with 9 bases between. In germline, CDR1 is SGHRS, CDR2 YFSETQ. The CDR3 loop reads CASSLGRDNNEQFF. The CDR3 bases are TGCGCCAGCAGCTTGGGTCGGGATAACAATGAGCAGTTCTTC.

This rearrangement joins TRBV5-1 to TRBJ1-1; 8 bases fit TRBD1. The CDR3 covers 15 residues. The junction had 5 bases not matched to a gene; V was cut back by 3 bases and J by 1 base. CDR1 is SGHRS, CDR2 YFSETQ, per germline. The chain's CDR3 is CASSSAGGGNTEAFF. CDR3 bases: TGCGCCAGCAGCTCGGCAGGGGGCGGGAACACTGAAGCTTTCTTT.